This T cell receptor (beta chain) was observed in a study of T cells in Graves' hyperthyroidism and ophthalmopathy. Study results and limitations: Blood held most thyroid clonotypes expanded above 0.001 frequency.

Template material for amplifying TCR beta CDR3 regions consisted of RNA transcripts. In the first-round RT-PCR of the TCR CDR3, the HTBI primer set was used. TCRdb passed the multiplex PCR reads through MiXCR, listing each CDR3 protein once. The table includes about 570,000 distinct CDR3 sequences, 35% to 55% detected once. Together with thyroid ultrasound, orbital computed tomography, serum thyroxine and TRAb, clinical symptoms were used for diagnoses. The CDR3 extends over 14 amino acids. Per germline, CDR1 SNHLY and CDR2 FYNNEI. V was shortened by 7 bases and J by 4 bases, with 16 bases between the two germline ends. This clonotype was seen only a few times. Its antigen is unknown.

Specimen: peripheral blood or thyroid tissue (not recorded which). The TCR comes from an adult woman with Graves' disease, either hyperthyroidism or ophthalmopathy (not recorded which). The rearrangement links TRBV2 to TRBJ1-1, with D unclear. CDR3 nucleotide sequence: TGTGCCAGCATCGGACCATATGGTAGCACTGAAGCTTTCTTT. Translating it yields CASIGPYGSTEAFF. Filled out from reference TRBV2 and TRBJ1-1, the complete variable domain reads EPEVTQTPSHQVTQMGQEVILRCVPISNHLYFYWYRQILGQKVEFLVSFYNNEISEKSEIFDDQFSVERPDGSNFTLKIRSTKLEDSAMYFCASIGPYGSTEAFFGQGTRLTVV.